This T cell receptor beta chain was captured in a study of blood T cells in healthy people across ages. Findings and caveats of the study: Total diversity from one million sequenced T cells was likely underestimated.

Together with a sample-barcoded 5' primer, a J-beta primer mix was included in a second PCR lasting roughly 6 to 12 cycles. TCRdb passed the 5' RACE reads through MiXCR, listing each CDR3 protein once. The sample records over 1,500,000 distinct CDR3 sequences, about 39% being singletons. V lost 5 bases and J lost 2; bases outside the gene matches: 8. Germline V lookup: CDR1 SGHKS, CDR2 YYEKEE (reference sequence). The CDR3 runs 16 residues. In regard to this clonotype: Antigen specificity is unknown.

Sequenced input: blood. The sequence was collected from a human donor in good health. The V gene is TRBV5-5, the J gene TRBJ1-1; 11 positions match TRBD1. In nucleotides, the CDR3 is TGTGCCAGCAGACAGAGGACAGGGGGCTTTAACACTGAAGCTTTCTTT. It is translated as CASRQRTGGFNTEAFF.